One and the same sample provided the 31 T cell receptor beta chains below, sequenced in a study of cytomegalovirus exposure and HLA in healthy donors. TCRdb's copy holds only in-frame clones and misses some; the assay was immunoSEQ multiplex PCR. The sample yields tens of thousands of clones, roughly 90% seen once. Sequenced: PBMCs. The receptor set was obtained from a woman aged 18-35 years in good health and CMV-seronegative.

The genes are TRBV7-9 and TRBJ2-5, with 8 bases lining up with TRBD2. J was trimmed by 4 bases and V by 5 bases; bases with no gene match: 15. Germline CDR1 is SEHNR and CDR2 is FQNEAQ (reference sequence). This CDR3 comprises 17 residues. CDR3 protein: CASSPHFRGGARETQYF. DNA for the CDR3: TGTGCCAGCAGCCCACACTTTCGGGGGGGGGCCAGAGAGACCCAGTACTTC. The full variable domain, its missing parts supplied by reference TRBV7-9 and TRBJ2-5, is DTGVSQNPRHKITKRGQNVTFRCDPISEHNRLYWYRQTLGQGPEFLTYFQNEAQLEKSRLLSDRFSAERPKGSFSTLEIQRTEQGDSAMYLCASSPHFRGGARETQYFGPGTRLLVL.

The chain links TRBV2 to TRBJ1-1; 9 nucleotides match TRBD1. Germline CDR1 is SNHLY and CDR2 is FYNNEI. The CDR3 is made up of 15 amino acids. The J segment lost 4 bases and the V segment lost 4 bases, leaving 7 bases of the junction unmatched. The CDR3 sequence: CASSVQGADSTEAFF. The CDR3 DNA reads TGTGCCAGCAGTGTACAGGGGGCGGATAGCACTGAAGCTTTCTTT.

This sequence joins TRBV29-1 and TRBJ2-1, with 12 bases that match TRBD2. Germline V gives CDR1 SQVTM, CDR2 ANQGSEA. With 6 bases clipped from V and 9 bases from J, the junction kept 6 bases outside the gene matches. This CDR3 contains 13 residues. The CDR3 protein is CSVLAGGPGEQFF. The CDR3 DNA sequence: TGCAGCGTCCTAGCGGGGGGGCCGGGTGAGCAGTTCTTC.

The CDR3: CASRRGTSRAKNIQYF. The CDR3 DNA reads TGTGCCAGCAGGCGAGGGACTAGTAGGGCCAAAAACATTCAGTACTTC. This chain uses TRBV2 with TRBJ2-4, with 8 bases matching TRBD2. Germline V gene data show CDR1 as SNHLY and CDR2 as FYNNEI. The length of the CDR3 is 16 residues. V was pared by 6 bases and J by 1 base, with 8 bases of the junction left unmatched.

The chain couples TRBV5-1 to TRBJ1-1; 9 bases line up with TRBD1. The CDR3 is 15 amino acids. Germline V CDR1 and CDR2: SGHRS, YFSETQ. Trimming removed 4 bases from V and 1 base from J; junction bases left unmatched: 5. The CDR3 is CASSVQGAQNTEAFF. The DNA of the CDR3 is TGCGCCAGCAGCGTACAGGGGGCGCAGAACACTGAAGCTTTCTTT.

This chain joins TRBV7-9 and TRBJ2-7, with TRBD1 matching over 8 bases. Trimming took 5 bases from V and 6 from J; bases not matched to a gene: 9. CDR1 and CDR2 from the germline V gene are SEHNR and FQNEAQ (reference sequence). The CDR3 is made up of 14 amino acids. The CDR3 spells CASSKDRVESEQYF. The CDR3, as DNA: TGTGCCAGCAGCAAGGACAGGGTGGAGTCCGAGCAGTACTTC.

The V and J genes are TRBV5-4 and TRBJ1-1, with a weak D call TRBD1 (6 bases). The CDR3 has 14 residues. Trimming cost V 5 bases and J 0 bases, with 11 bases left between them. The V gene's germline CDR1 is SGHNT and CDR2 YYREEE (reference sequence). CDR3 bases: TGTGCCAGCAGGAGGGACATCTTGAACACTGAAGCTTTCTTT. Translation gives CASRRDILNTEAFF.

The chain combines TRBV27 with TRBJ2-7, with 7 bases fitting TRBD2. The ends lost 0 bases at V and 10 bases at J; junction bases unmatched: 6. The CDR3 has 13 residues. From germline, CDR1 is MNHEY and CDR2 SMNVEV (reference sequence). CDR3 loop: CASSLSTSRVQYF. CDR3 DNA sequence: TGTGCCAGCAGTTTATCGACTAGCCGGGTCCAGTACTTC.

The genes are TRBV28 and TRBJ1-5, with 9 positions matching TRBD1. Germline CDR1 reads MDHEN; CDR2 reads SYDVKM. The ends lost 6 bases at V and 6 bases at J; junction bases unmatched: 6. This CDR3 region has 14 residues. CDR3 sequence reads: CASSYTGGGQPQHF. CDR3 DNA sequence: TGTGCCAGCAGCTACACAGGGGGCGGTCAGCCCCAGCATTTT.

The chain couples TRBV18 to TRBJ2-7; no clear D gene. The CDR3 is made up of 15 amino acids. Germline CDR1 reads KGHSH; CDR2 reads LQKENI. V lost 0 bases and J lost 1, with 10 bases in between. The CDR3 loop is CASSPPVRGSYEQYF. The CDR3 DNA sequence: TGTGCCAGCTCACCACCGGTGAGAGGTTCCTACGAGCAGTACTTC. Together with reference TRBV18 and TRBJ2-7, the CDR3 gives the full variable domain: NAGVMQNPRHLVRRRGQEARLRCSPMKGHSHVYWYRQLPEEGLKFMVYLQKENIIDESGMPKERFSAEFPKEGPSILRIQQVVRGDSAAYFCASSPPVRGSYEQYFGPGTRLTVT.

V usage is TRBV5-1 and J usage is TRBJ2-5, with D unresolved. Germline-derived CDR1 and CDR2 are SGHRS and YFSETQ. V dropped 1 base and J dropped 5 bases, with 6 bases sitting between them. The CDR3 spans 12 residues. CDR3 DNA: TGCGCCAGCAGCTTGTTCCGGGAGACCCAGTACTTC. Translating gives CASSLFRETQYF.

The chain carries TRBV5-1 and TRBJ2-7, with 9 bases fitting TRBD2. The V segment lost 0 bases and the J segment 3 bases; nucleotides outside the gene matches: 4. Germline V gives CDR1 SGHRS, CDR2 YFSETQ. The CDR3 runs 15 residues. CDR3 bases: TGCGCCAGCAGCTTGGTGCAAGCGGGAGGCTACGAGCAGTACTTC. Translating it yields CASSLVQAGGYEQYF. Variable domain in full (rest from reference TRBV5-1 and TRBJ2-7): KAGVTQTPRYLIKTRGQQVTLSCSPISGHRSVSWYQQTPGQGLQFLFEYFSETQRNKGNFPGRFSGRQFSNSRSEMNVSTLELGDSALYLCASSLVQAGGYEQYFGPGTRLTVT.

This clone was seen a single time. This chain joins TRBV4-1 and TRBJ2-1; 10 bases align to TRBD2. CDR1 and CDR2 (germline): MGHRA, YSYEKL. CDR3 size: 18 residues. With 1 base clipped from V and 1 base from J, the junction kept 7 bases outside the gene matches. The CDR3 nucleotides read TGCGCCAGCAGCCAAGCCGCGGCTAGCGGGAGATCCTACAATGAGCAGTTCTTC. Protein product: CASSQAAASGRSYNEQFF.

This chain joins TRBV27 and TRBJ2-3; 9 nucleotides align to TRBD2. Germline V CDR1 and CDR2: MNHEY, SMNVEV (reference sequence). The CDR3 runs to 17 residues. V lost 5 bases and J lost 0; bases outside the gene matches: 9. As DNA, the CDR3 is TGTGCCAGCAGTAGAGCGGGAGGAGCTTCTAGCACAGATACGCAGTATTTT. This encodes CASSRAGGASSTDTQYF.

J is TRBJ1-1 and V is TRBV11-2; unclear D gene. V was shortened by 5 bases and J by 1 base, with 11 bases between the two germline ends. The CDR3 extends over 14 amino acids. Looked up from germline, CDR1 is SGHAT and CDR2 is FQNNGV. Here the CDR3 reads CASSPVVKNTEAFF. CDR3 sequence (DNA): TGTGCCAGCAGCCCAGTTGTGAAGAACACTGAAGCTTTCTTT.

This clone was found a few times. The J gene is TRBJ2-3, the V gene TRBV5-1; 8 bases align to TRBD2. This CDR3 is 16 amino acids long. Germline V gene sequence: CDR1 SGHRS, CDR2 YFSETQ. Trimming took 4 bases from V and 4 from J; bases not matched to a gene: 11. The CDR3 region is CASSQSGTSGPDTQYF. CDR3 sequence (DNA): TGCGCCAGCAGCCAGTCCGGGACTAGTGGCCCAGATACGCAGTATTTT.

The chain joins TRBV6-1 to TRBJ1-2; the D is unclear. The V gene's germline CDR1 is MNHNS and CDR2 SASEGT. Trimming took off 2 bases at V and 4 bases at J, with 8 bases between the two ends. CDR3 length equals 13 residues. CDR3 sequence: CASSEYNSYGYTF. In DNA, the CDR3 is TGTGCCAGCAGTGAATACAACAGCTATGGCTACACCTTC.

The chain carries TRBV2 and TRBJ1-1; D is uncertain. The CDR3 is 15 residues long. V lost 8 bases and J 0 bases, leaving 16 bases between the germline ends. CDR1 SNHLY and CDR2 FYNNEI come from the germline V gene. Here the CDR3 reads CASVGGIGLNTEAFF. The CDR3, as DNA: TGTGCCAGCGTTGGCGGTATTGGATTGAACACTGAAGCTTTCTTT.

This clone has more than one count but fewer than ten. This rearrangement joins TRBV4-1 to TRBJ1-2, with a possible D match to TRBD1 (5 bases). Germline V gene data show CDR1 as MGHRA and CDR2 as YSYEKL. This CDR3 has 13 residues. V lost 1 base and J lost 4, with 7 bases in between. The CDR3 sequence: CASSQAGLYGYTF. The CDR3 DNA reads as TGCGCCAGCAGCCAAGCAGGGCTCTATGGCTACACCTTC.

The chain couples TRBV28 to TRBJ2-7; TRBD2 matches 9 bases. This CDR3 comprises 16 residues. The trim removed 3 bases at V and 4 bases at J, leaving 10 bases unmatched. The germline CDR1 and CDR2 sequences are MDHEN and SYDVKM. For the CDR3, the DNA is TGTGCCAGCAGTTTTAGTGCGGGGGGGCGATTTTACGAGCAGTACTTC. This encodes CASSFSAGGRFYEQYF.

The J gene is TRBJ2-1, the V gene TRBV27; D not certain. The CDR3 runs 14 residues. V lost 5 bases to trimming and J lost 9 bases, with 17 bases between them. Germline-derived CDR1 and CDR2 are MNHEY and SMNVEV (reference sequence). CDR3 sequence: CASSPPALPSEQFF. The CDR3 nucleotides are TGTGCCAGCAGTCCGCCGGCACTCCCTAGTGAGCAGTTCTTC.

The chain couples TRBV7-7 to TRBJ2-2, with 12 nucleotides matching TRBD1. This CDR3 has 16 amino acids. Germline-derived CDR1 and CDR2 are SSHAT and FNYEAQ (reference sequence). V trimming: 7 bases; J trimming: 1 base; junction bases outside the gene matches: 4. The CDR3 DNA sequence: TGTGCCAGCACCGGGACAGGGGGCTTGAACACCGGGGAGCTGTTTTTT. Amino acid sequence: CASTGTGGLNTGELFF.

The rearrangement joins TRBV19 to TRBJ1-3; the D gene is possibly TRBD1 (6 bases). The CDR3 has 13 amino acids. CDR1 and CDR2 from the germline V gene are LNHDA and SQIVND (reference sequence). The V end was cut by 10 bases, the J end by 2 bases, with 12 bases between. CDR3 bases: TGTGCCACAAACAGGGAAGCTGGAAACACCATATATTTT. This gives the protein CATNREAGNTIYF.

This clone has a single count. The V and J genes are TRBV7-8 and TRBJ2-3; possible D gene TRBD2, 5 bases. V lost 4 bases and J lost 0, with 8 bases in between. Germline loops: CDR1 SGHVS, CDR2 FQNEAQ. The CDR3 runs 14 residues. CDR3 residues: CASSSAASTDTQYF. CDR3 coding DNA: TGTGCCAGCAGCTCAGCGGCTAGCACAGATACGCAGTATTTT.

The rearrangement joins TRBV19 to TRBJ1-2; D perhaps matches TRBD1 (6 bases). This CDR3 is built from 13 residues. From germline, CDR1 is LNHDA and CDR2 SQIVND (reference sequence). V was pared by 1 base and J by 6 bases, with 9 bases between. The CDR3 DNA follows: TGTGCCAGTAGTATAGGTCAGGGGAATGGCTACACCTTC. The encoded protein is CASSIGQGNGYTF.

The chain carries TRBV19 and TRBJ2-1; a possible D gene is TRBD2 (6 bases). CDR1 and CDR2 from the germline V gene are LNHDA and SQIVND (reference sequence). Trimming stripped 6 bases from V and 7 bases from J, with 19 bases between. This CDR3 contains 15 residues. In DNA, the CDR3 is TGTGCCAGTAGCCCCAATCCGGGAGTAGGTAATGAGCAGTTCTTC. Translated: CASSPNPGVGNEQFF.

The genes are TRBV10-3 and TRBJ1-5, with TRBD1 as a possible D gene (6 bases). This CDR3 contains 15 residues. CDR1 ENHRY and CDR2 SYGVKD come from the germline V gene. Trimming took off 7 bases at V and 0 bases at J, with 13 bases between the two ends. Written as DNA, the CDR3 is TGTGCCATCAAACAGGACAGAGATAGCAATCAGCCCCAGCATTTT. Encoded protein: CAIKQDRDSNQPQHF.

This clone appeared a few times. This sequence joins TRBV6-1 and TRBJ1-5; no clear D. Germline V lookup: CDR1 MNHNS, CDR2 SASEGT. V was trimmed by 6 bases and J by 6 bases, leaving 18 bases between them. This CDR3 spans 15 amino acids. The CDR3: CASSLGQEAGQPQHF. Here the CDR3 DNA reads TGTGCCAGCAGCTTAGGGCAGGAGGCGGGTCAGCCCCAGCATTTT.

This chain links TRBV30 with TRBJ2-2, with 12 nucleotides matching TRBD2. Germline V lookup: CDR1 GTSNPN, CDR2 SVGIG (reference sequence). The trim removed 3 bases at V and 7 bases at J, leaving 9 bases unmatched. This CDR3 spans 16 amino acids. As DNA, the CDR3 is TGTGCCTGGAGGTCACTAGCGGGAGGATCGAGCGGGGAGCTGTTTTTT. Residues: CAWRSLAGGSSGELFF.

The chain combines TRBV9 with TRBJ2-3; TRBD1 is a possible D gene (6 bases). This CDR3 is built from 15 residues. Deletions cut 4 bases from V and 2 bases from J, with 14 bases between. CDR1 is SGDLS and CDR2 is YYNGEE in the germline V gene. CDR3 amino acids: CASSFRTDFTDTQYF. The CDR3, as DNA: TGTGCCAGCAGCTTCCGGACAGATTTCACAGATACGCAGTATTTT. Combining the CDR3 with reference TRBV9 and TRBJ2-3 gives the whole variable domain DSGVTQTPKHLITATGQRVTLRCSPRSGDLSVYWYQQSLDQGLQFLIQYYNGEERAKGNILERFSAQQFPDLHSELNLSSLELGDSALYFCASSFRTDFTDTQYFGPGTRLTVL.

The CDR3 nucleotides read TGTGCCAGCAGTGATGCGGGGGGAAAAGCGCCCCAGCATTTT. It is translated as CASSDAGGKAPQHF. The chain combines TRBV2 with TRBJ1-5; TRBD1 is a possible D gene (5 bases). The germline CDR1 and CDR2 sequences are SNHLY and FYNNEI. V shed 3 bases and J shed 9 bases, with 15 bases lying between them. The CDR3 loop spans 14 amino acids.